These T cell receptor beta chains were read from a single sample in a study of T cells in Graves' hyperthyroidism and ophthalmopathy. Using its own MiXCR run on the multiplex PCR reads, TCRdb lists one record per CDR3 protein. This sample carries some 800,000 distinct CDR3 sequences, about two fifths of them seen once, and the ten largest clones take around 10%. Sequencing was done on a sample of blood. These receptors all stem from a man younger than 35 with Graves' hyperthyroidism. Each CDR3 is given with its conserved first and last residue. A D gene is named only where the DNA matches it firmly. Clone size appears in some rows only: once, few, many, or a class for an expanded clone.

j_call: TRBJ1-3; v_call: TRBV5-4; clone_size: NA; d_call: NA; cdr3_length: 16; cdr3_aa: CASSITGVLRRGTIYF; cdr3_nt: TGTGCCAGCAGCATAACCGGGGTTCTAAGGCGTGGCACCATATATTTT
j_call: TRBJ1-3; v_call: TRBV15; clone_size: NA; d_call: NA; cdr3_length: 14; cdr3_aa: CATSSVGSGNTIYF; cdr3_nt: TGTGCCACCAGCAGCGTAGGGTCTGGAAACACCATATATTTT
j_call: TRBJ2-7; v_call: TRBV7-2; clone_size: many; d_call: NA; cdr3_length: 14; cdr3_aa: CASSFPQGAYEQYF; cdr3_nt: TGTGCCAGCAGCTTCCCACAGGGAGCCTACGAGCAGTACTTC
j_call: TRBJ2-6; v_call: TRBV9; clone_size: few; d_call: NA; cdr3_length: 16; cdr3_aa: CASSSRLSGGANVLTF; cdr3_nt: TGTGCCAGCAGCTCAAGGTTGAGCGGTGGGGCCAACGTCCTGACTTTC
j_call: TRBJ1-5; v_call: TRBV25-1; clone_size: NA; d_call: NA; cdr3_length: 15; cdr3_aa: CASSPVGRGDQPQHF; cdr3_nt: TGTGCCAGCAGCCCGGTCGGGCGCGGGGATCAGCCCCAGCATTTT
j_call: TRBJ2-2; v_call: TRBV9; clone_size: NA; d_call: NA; cdr3_length: 17; cdr3_aa: CASSVAEGGLSAGELFF; cdr3_nt: TGTGCCAGCAGCGTAGCTGAGGGGGGACTTTCCGCCGGGGAGCTGTTTTTT
j_call: TRBJ1-2; v_call: TRBV9; clone_size: NA; d_call: NA; cdr3_length: 14; cdr3_aa: CASSSQLGDYGYTF; cdr3_nt: TGTGCCAGCAGCTCTCAGTTAGGGGACTATGGCTACACCTTC
j_call: TRBJ2-2; v_call: TRBV2; clone_size: NA; d_call: NA; cdr3_length: 15; cdr3_aa: CASAEGVGNTGELFF; cdr3_nt: TGTGCCAGCGCTGAGGGCGTGGGGAACACCGGGGAGCTGTTTTTT
j_call: TRBJ1-2; v_call: TRBV4-1; clone_size: few; d_call: NA; cdr3_length: 14; cdr3_aa: CASSPQGNGGGYTF; cdr3_nt: TGCGCCAGCAGCCCGCAGGGAAATGGTGGTGGCTACACCTTC
j_call: TRBJ1-2; v_call: TRBV6-5; clone_size: NA; d_call: NA; cdr3_length: 12; cdr3_aa: CASKEREDGYTF; cdr3_nt: TGTGCCAGCAAGGAGAGGGAGGATGGCTACACCTTC
j_call: TRBJ2-5; v_call: TRBV20-1; clone_size: NA; d_call: NA; cdr3_length: 15; cdr3_aa: CSAVPRHWYQETQYF; cdr3_nt: TGCAGTGCTGTTCCGCGACATTGGTACCAAGAGACCCAGTACTTC
j_call: TRBJ2-7; v_call: TRBV20-1; clone_size: NA; d_call: NA; cdr3_length: 13; cdr3_aa: CSANHRVAYEQYF; cdr3_nt: TGCAGTGCAAACCACAGGGTGGCCTACGAGCAGTACTTC
j_call: TRBJ1-2; v_call: TRBV7-6; clone_size: NA; d_call: NA; cdr3_length: 12; cdr3_aa: CASSFGTGGHTF; cdr3_nt: TGTGCCAGCAGCTTCGGGACGGGAGGCCACACCTTC
j_call: TRBJ1-4; v_call: TRBV10-3; clone_size: NA; d_call: NA; cdr3_length: 8; cdr3_aa: CAISELFF; cdr3_nt: TGTGCCATCAGTGAATTGTTTTTT
j_call: TRBJ2-7; v_call: TRBV9; clone_size: NA; d_call: NA; cdr3_length: 15; cdr3_aa: CASSPWTESSYEQYF; cdr3_nt: TGTGCCAGCAGCCCATGGACAGAGAGCTCCTACGAGCAGTACTTC
j_call: TRBJ1-3; v_call: TRBV5-1; clone_size: few; d_call: NA; cdr3_length: 16; cdr3_aa: CASSPTTGSMGNTIYF; cdr3_nt: TGCGCCAGCAGCCCTACGACAGGCAGCATGGGAAACACCATATATTTT
j_call: TRBJ2-7; v_call: TRBV14; clone_size: few; d_call: NA; cdr3_length: 14; cdr3_aa: CASSRDSPSYEQYF; cdr3_nt: TGTGCCAGCAGCCGGGACTCTCCGTCCTACGAGCAGTACTTC
j_call: TRBJ2-7; v_call: TRBV29-1; clone_size: many; d_call: TRBD2; cdr3_length: 13; cdr3_aa: CSVSISGGGKQYF; cdr3_nt: TGCAGCGTTAGCATCAGCGGGGGCGGGAAGCAGTACTTC
j_call: TRBJ1-1; v_call: TRBV7-9; clone_size: many; d_call: NA; cdr3_length: 14; cdr3_aa: CASSQGRVNTEAFF; cdr3_nt: TGTGCCAGCAGCCAGGGTCGGGTGAACACTGAAGCTTTCTTT
j_call: TRBJ2-2; v_call: TRBV19; clone_size: few; d_call: NA; cdr3_length: 13; cdr3_aa: CASSITLNGELFF; cdr3_nt: TGTGCCAGTAGTATAACCCTAAACGGGGAGCTGTTTTTT
j_call: TRBJ2-7; v_call: TRBV7-3; clone_size: many; d_call: NA; cdr3_length: 13; cdr3_aa: CASSLRRGTEQYF; cdr3_nt: TGTGCCAGCAGCTTGCGTCGTGGCACCGAGCAGTACTTC
j_call: TRBJ1-2; v_call: TRBV4-1; clone_size: NA; d_call: TRBD1; cdr3_length: 14; cdr3_aa: CASSQAGTGGGYTF; cdr3_nt: TGCGCCAGCAGCCAGGCCGGGACAGGGGGCGGCTACACCTTC
j_call: TRBJ1-6; v_call: TRBV7-2; clone_size: many; d_call: NA; cdr3_length: 13; cdr3_aa: CASSLERGSPLHF; cdr3_nt: TGTGCCAGCAGCTTAGAGAGGGGTTCACCCCTCCACTTT
j_call: TRBJ2-5; v_call: TRBV20-1; clone_size: few; d_call: NA; cdr3_length: 14; cdr3_aa: CSARPGPTAETQYF; cdr3_nt: TGCAGTGCCCGACCGGGACCAACCGCAGAGACCCAGTACTTC